The next 26 T cell receptor beta chains were all read from a single sample in a study of blood T cell repertoires in COVID-19. The table came from immunoSEQ multiplex PCR; TCRdb's copy has only in-frame clones and leaves some out. The repertoire holds about 320,000 clones, with over 80% as singletons. Source material: PBMCs or T cells enriched from blood (not recorded which). The receptors derive from a woman between 18 and 29 years old who had recovered from COVID-19.

This chain joins TRBV10-3 and TRBJ2-7; 9 bases match TRBD2. This CDR3 region has 15 residues. Germline values: CDR1 ENHRY, CDR2 SYGVKD. J was trimmed by 5 bases and V by 0 bases; bases with no gene match: 5. CDR3 in amino acids: CAISESISGGHEQYF. In DNA, the CDR3 is TGTGCCATCAGTGAGTCGATTAGCGGGGGACACGAGCAGTACTTC.

V gene TRBV5-1 combines with J gene TRBJ2-7; D is ambiguous. Germline V gene data show CDR1 as SGHRS and CDR2 as YFSETQ. The CDR3 has 15 amino acids. V shed 4 bases and J shed 4 bases, with 18 bases lying between them. The chain's CDR3 is CASSVSSGGAYEQYF. The CDR3 coding sequence is TGCGCCAGCAGCGTTAGTTCCGGCGGCGCTTACGAGCAGTACTTC.

The J gene is TRBJ2-5, the V gene TRBV4-3, with 9 bases identical to TRBD2. Trimming cost V 0 bases and J 6 bases; bases outside gene matches: 5. Germline-derived CDR1 and CDR2 are LGHNA and YSLEER. CDR3 length: 15 amino acids. The CDR3 bases are TGCGCCAGCAGCCAAGATGCGGGAGGGCAAAAGACCCAGTACTTC. Translated: CASSQDAGGQKTQYF.

This rearrangement joins TRBV5-8 to TRBJ1-4, with a tentative D call TRBD1 (5 bases). The V end was cut by 2 bases, the J end by 7 bases, with 12 bases between. This CDR3 has 14 residues. The germline gives CDR1 SGHTS, CDR2 YDEGEE. In DNA, the CDR3 is TGTGCCAGCAGCTTCGGGGCGGGGCTTGAAAAACTGTTTTTT. Translating it yields CASSFGAGLEKLFF.

The V gene is TRBV5-1, the J gene TRBJ1-1; D unresolved. Germline V lookup: CDR1 SGHRS, CDR2 YFSETQ. The CDR3 is 15 residues long. The ends were cut back, 4 bases at V and 0 bases at J, with 13 bases in the middle. The CDR3 region is CASSPYGTLNTEAFF. In nucleotides, the CDR3 is TGCGCCAGCAGCCCTTATGGTACACTGAACACTGAAGCTTTCTTT.

The chain joins TRBV5-4 to TRBJ1-2; D call uncertain. This CDR3 has 14 amino acids. V gave up 0 bases and J gave up 8 bases, with 14 bases separating them. From germline, CDR1 is SGHNT and CDR2 YYREEE (reference sequence). The CDR3 region is CASSLERDRGGYTF. The CDR3, as DNA: TGTGCCAGCAGCTTGGAACGGGATCGAGGAGGCTACACCTTC.

For the CDR3, the DNA is TGTGCCAGCAGGTCTAGCGGGGGTCGTTACAATGAGCAGTTCTTC. It yields the protein CASRSSGGRYNEQFF. The chain employs TRBV28 and TRBJ2-1; TRBD2 matches at 10 bases. V shed 6 bases, J shed 4 bases, and the junction held 6 bases outside the gene matches. This CDR3 spans 15 amino acids. Germline loops: CDR1 MDHEN, CDR2 SYDVKM.

The chain carries TRBV3-1 (or the pseudogene TRBV3-2) and TRBJ1-1, with TRBD1 as a possible D gene (6 bases). Germline lookup yields CDR1 LGHDT and CDR2 YNNKEL (reference sequence). The CDR3 runs to 14 residues. V shed 0 bases and J shed 3 bases, with 8 bases lying between them. Here the CDR3 reads CASSQEGGDTEAFF. The CDR3 DNA is TGTGCCAGCAGCCAAGAAGGGGGGGACACTGAAGCTTTCTTT.

This chain connects TRBV10-3 to TRBJ1-4; D perhaps matches TRBD1 (6 bases). The ends were cut back, 0 bases at V and 7 bases at J, with 12 bases in the middle. The CDR3 sequence is 15 residues long. CDR1 is ENHRY and CDR2 is SYGVKD in the germline V gene. The CDR3, as DNA: TGTGCCATCAGTGAGTCTGGGGGCATAAGTGAAAAACTGTTTTTT. This gives the protein CAISESGGISEKLFF.

The V and J genes are TRBV14 and TRBJ1-3; TRBD1 aligns across 11 bases. Losses at the gene ends were 4 bases for V and 2 bases for J; bases not matched to a gene: 1. Germline values: CDR1 SGHDN, CDR2 FVKESK. The CDR3 is 15 amino acids. CDR3 sequence: CASSLDRGPGNTIYF. Written as DNA, the CDR3 is TGTGCCAGCAGCCTGGACAGGGGGCCTGGAAACACCATATATTTT.

This clone was seen a handful of times. The rearrangement uses TRBV20-1 and TRBJ1-1; D uncertain. The CDR3 loop spans 15 amino acids. Per germline, CDR1 DFQATT and CDR2 SNEGSKA (reference sequence). V was pared by 3 bases and J by 0 bases, with 14 bases between. The CDR3 here is CSASTVIRMNTEAFF. CDR3 DNA sequence: TGCAGTGCTAGTACAGTCATACGCATGAACACTGAAGCTTTCTTT.

The chain employs TRBV5-4 and TRBJ2-3; 7 bases fit TRBD1. This CDR3 spans 13 amino acids. The germline gives CDR1 SGHNT, CDR2 YYREEE (reference sequence). The V gene end was trimmed by 3 bases and the J gene end by 4 bases; junction bases not matched to a gene: 2. CDR3 amino acids: CASSSQGSDTQYF. In nucleotides, the CDR3 is TGTGCCAGCAGCTCACAGGGGTCAGATACGCAGTATTTT. The whole variable domain, remainder taken from reference TRBV5-4 and TRBJ2-3, is ETGVTQSPTHLIKTRGQQVTLRCSSQSGHNTVSWYQQALGQGPQFIFQYYREEENGRGNFPPRFSGLQFPNYSSELNVNALELDDSALYLCASSSQGSDTQYFGPGTRLTVL.

The chain has TRBV7-2 and TRBJ2-7; TRBD2 is a possible D gene (5 bases). CDR1 and CDR2 (germline): SGHTA, FQGNSA. V was trimmed by 5 bases and J by 3 bases, leaving 14 bases between them. The CDR3 contains 14 residues. The CDR3 region is CASSRQGAGYEQYF. CDR3 in DNA: TGTGCCAGCAGCCGCCAAGGCGCGGGCTACGAGCAGTACTTC. Combining the CDR3 with reference TRBV7-2 and TRBJ2-7 gives the whole variable domain GAGVSQSPSNKVTEKGKDVELRCDPISGHTALYWYRQSLGQGLEFLIYFQGNSAPDKSGLPSDRFSAERTGGSVSTLTIQRTQQEDSAVYLCASSRQGAGYEQYFGPGTRLTVT.

The chain couples TRBV5-1 to TRBJ1-1, with TRBD1 matching over 7 bases. CDR1 SGHRS and CDR2 YFSETQ come from the germline V gene. After removal of 2 bases from V and 0 bases from J, the junction contained 13 bases not matched to a gene. This CDR3 region has 18 residues. CDR3 sequence: CASSLGSHYRGMNTEAFF. CDR3 sequence (DNA): TGCGCCAGCAGCTTAGGCAGCCACTACAGGGGAATGAACACTGAAGCTTTCTTT.

This clone was seen a few times. V is TRBV9 and J is TRBJ1-3; possibly TRBD1 for D (5 bases). V lost 4 bases, J lost 2 bases, and 7 bases lay in between. This CDR3 spans 13 amino acids. Looked up from germline, CDR1 is SGDLS and CDR2 is YYNGEE. The CDR3 sequence: CASSPGAGNTIYF. The CDR3 DNA is TGTGCCAGCAGCCCGGGGGCTGGAAACACCATATATTTT.

The CDR3, as DNA: TGTGCCAGCAGCCGCGGACAGTTCTACGAGCAGTACTTC. Its translation is CASSRGQFYEQYF. The rearrangement links TRBV3-1 (or the pseudogene TRBV3-2) to TRBJ2-7, with D perhaps TRBD1 (6 bases). Trimming pared 4 bases from V and 3 bases from J, leaving 10 bases between. Germline V CDR1 and CDR2: LGHDT, YNNKEL (reference sequence). The CDR3 covers 13 residues.

The chain employs TRBV29-1 and TRBJ1-2, with D unresolved. The CDR3 extends over 13 amino acids. The germline CDR1 and CDR2 sequences are SQVTM and ANQGSEA. Trimming removed 0 bases from V and 1 base from J, with 6 bases in between. CDR3 protein: CSVEDFINYGYTF. In nucleotides, the CDR3 is TGCAGCGTTGAAGATTTCATTAACTATGGCTACACCTTC.

The chain combines TRBV11-2 with TRBJ1-3; maybe TRBD1 (5 bases). The V gene's germline CDR1 is SGHAT and CDR2 FQNNGV. The CDR3 consists of 15 residues. Deletions cut 2 bases from V and 1 base from J, with 9 bases between. The DNA of the CDR3 is TGTGCCAGCAGCTTAAGCGGGGGTTCTGGAAACACCATATATTTT. The encoded protein is CASSLSGGSGNTIYF.

V and J are TRBV30 and TRBJ2-2, with D tentatively TRBD1 (6 bases). There are 14 residues in the CDR3. Deletions cut 4 bases from V and 0 bases from J, with 9 bases between. Germline V gives CDR1 GTSNPN, CDR2 SVGIG (reference sequence). CDR3 nucleotide sequence: TGTGCCTGGAATTGGGGGCCGAACACCGGGGAGCTGTTTTTT. The encoded protein is CAWNWGPNTGELFF.

The rearrangement uses TRBV27 and TRBJ2-1, with D possibly TRBD1 on 6 matching bases. The CDR3 is 14 amino acids. Trimming left V 6 bases short and J 4 bases short, with 13 bases between. Germline V gene sequence: CDR1 MNHEY, CDR2 SMNVEV (reference sequence). The CDR3 region is CASSVGGSYNEQFF. Written as DNA, the CDR3 is TGTGCCAGCAGCGTAGGGGGTTCTTACAATGAGCAGTTCTTC.

The rearrangement links TRBV28 to TRBJ1-2; a weak D match, TRBD1 (5 bases). V shed 2 bases and J shed 0 bases, with 13 bases lying between them. Per germline, CDR1 MDHEN and CDR2 SYDVKM. CDR3 length equals 16 residues. The CDR3 is CASSLLPQGSNYGYTF. As DNA, the CDR3 is TGTGCCAGCAGTTTACTGCCCCAGGGTTCTAACTATGGCTACACCTTC.

The chain has TRBV4-2 and TRBJ2-1, with 10 positions matching TRBD2. This CDR3 contains 17 residues. The V and J ends lost 0 bases and 2 bases, in that order; junction bases with no gene match: 4. From germline, CDR1 is LGHNA and CDR2 YNFKEQ. DNA for the CDR3: TGTGCCAGCAGCCAAGATTCTAGCGGGGGCCCCTACAATGAGCAGTTCTTC. This translates into CASSQDSSGGPYNEQFF.

In this sample, this clone turned up a few times. The rearrangement links TRBV4-2 to TRBJ2-7; TRBD2 matches 10 bases. This CDR3 spans 17 amino acids. The germline gives CDR1 LGHNA, CDR2 YNFKEQ. J lost 7 bases, V lost 4 bases, and 16 bases had no gene match. For the CDR3, the DNA is TGTGCCAGCAGCCTAACTAGCGGGGCTAGCGGGGGTGGGGAGCAGTACTTC. Translated: CASSLTSGASGGGEQYF.

This clone has more than one count but fewer than ten. J is TRBJ1-5 and V is TRBV28; the D is unclear. Germline V gene sequence: CDR1 MDHEN, CDR2 SYDVKM. V was pared by 6 bases and J by 3 bases, with 9 bases between. CDR3 length equals 13 residues. This CDR3 reads CASRAGFNQPQHF. CDR3 nucleotide sequence: TGTGCCAGCAGGGCGGGGTTCAATCAGCCCCAGCATTTT. The whole variable domain, remainder taken from reference TRBV28 and TRBJ1-5, is DVKVTQSSRYLVKRTGEKVFLECVQDMDHENMFWYRQDPGLGLRLIYFSYDVKMKEKGDIPEGYSVSREKKERFSLILESASTNQTSMYLCASRAGFNQPQHFGDGTRLSIL.

The V gene is TRBV5-4, the J gene TRBJ1-4; 11 nucleotides align to TRBD1. The J segment lost 8 bases and the V segment lost 0 bases, leaving 3 bases of the junction unmatched. In germline, CDR1 is SGHNT, CDR2 YYREEE (reference sequence). This CDR3 has 15 residues. The CDR3 DNA is TGTGCCAGCAGCTTGGCTGGGACAGGGGGGGAAAAACTGTTTTTT. The encoded protein is CASSLAGTGGEKLFF.

This chain joins TRBV19 and TRBJ2-1; D ambiguous. Trimming took off 3 bases at V and 2 bases at J, with 8 bases between the two ends. The CDR3 has 14 residues. The germline CDR1 and CDR2 sequences are LNHDA and SQIVND (reference sequence). The CDR3, as DNA: TGTGCCAGTAGTATTCTGAGCGCCTACAATGAGCAGTTCTTC. This codes for CASSILSAYNEQFF.